The 5 T cell receptor beta chains reported below all come from one sample, sequenced in a study of cytomegalovirus exposure and HLA in healthy donors (TCRdb year 2017). The library was built by means of the immunoSEQ multiplex PCR assay. A mixture of 60 forward primers for TCR Vbeta segments and 13 reverse primers for TCR Jbeta segments was used in the multiplex PCR. TCRdb retrieved this table from immuneACCESS and kept in-frame rearrangements only. Not all clones are present; in checked studies, unresolved V genes account for under half, and no reason is known for the remainder. The sample records roughly 200,000 clones, 70% to 85% of which are singletons. The ten most abundant clones make up roughly 3.2% of the sample. Sequencing was done on a sample of PBMCs. The receptors stem from a man aged 40-50 years in good health and CMV-seropositive.

The chain is built from TRBV2 and TRBJ2-1; TRBD2 agrees at 7 bases. Germline V CDR1 and CDR2: SNHLY, FYNNEI. Germline trimming cut 7 bases from V and 12 bases from J; bases unmatched to any gene: 15. The CDR3 has 14 residues. Written as DNA, the CDR3 is TGTGCCAGCAAACCCAGCGGGGTAGAAGGAGGGCAGTTCTTC. Translating it yields CASKPSGVEGGQFF. The full variable domain, with the rest looked up from reference TRBV2 and TRBJ2-1, is EPEVTQTPSHQVTQMGQEVILRCVPISNHLYFYWYRQILGQKVEFLVSFYNNEISEKSEIFDDQFSVERPDGSNFTLKIRSTKLEDSAMYFCASKPSGVEGGQFFGPGTRLTVL.

The rearrangement uses TRBV2 and TRBJ2-7; D is undetermined. The CDR3 extends over 12 amino acids. Trimming removed 2 bases from V and 5 bases from J, with 7 bases in between. CDR1 and CDR2 (germline): SNHLY, FYNNEI. CDR3 DNA: TGTGCCAGCAGTGAAATCAGCGACGAGCAGTACTTC. This sequence encodes CASSEISDEQYF.

This chain connects TRBV9 to TRBJ2-3, with a possible D match to TRBD1 (5 bases). The V end lost 0 bases, the J end lost 5 bases, and 13 bases lay between the germline ends. The length of the CDR3 is 15 residues. Germline assignment: CDR1 SGDLS and CDR2 YYNGEE. Here the CDR3 reads CASSVEGVSGDTQYF. CDR3 sequence (DNA): TGTGCCAGCAGCGTAGAAGGGGTGTCGGGAGATACGCAGTATTTT.

The rearrangement joins TRBV7-2 to TRBJ2-3; the D is unclear. Germline loops: CDR1 SGHTA, CDR2 FQGNSA. The CDR3 loop spans 13 amino acids. V was cut by 1 base and J by 4 bases, with 6 bases left in between. The CDR3 region has the DNA TGTGCCAGCAGCTTAGACGGTTCAGATACGCAGTATTTT. The encoded protein is CASSLDGSDTQYF.

The chain couples TRBV27 to TRBJ2-5; D uncertain. Germline-derived CDR1 and CDR2 are MNHEY and SMNVEV (reference sequence). Trimming removed 10 bases at V and 7 bases at J, with 13 bases between. CDR3 length equals 11 residues. The CDR3: CATSPMRTQYF. CDR3 DNA sequence: TGTGCCACCTCTCCAATGCGGACCCAGTACTTC.